The 20 T cell receptor beta chains given below trace back to one sample, sequenced in a study of shared clonotypes between healthy human individuals. Only in-frame clones appear in the TCRdb table, and some are missing; sequencing was by immunoSEQ multiplex PCR. There are 1,400,000 or so clones in the sample; around 98.5% occur only once, and under 0.45% lies in the top ten. Sequenced sample: naive CD4+ T cells sorted from blood. The subset here: CD45RA+ positively selected. The receptors originated from a man aged 25 to 40 in good health.

J is TRBJ1-1 and V is TRBV7-8, with D possibly being TRBD1 (5 bases). Germline CDR1 SGHVS, CDR2 FQNEAQ. The length of the CDR3 is 15 residues. V was cut by 0 bases and J by 0 bases, with 8 bases left in between. The CDR3 loop reads CASSLAGVMNTEAFF. DNA for the CDR3: TGTGCCAGCAGCTTAGCGGGGGTCATGAACACTGAAGCTTTCTTT.

The CDR3 loop is CASSARRGPGGNEQFF. DNA for the CDR3: TGTGCCAGCAGCGCGAGAAGAGGGCCGGGAGGGAATGAGCAGTTCTTC. The rearrangement joins TRBV6-6 to TRBJ2-1; TRBD2 matches 8 bases. This CDR3 is 16 amino acids long. CDR1 and CDR2 (germline): MNHNY, SVGAGI (reference sequence). Trimming took 6 bases from V and 7 from J; bases not matched to a gene: 14.

The chain employs TRBV7-6 and TRBJ2-7; D perhaps matches TRBD2 (6 bases). The V gene's germline CDR1 is SGHVS and CDR2 FNYEAQ. V dropped 2 bases and J dropped 3 bases, with 11 bases sitting between them. The CDR3 covers 14 residues. CDR3 region: CASSLTSQVYEQYF. CDR3 DNA sequence: TGTGCCAGCAGCTTAACTAGCCAGGTCTACGAGCAGTACTTC.

This chain links TRBV29-1 with TRBJ2-1; 8 positions match TRBD2. V dropped 5 bases and J dropped 2; count of bases not matched to a gene: 5. The CDR3 is 14 residues long. Germline values: CDR1 SQVTM, CDR2 ANQGSEA. The CDR3 loop reads CSVHTGGPYNEQFF. CDR3 coding DNA: TGCAGCGTTCATACGGGAGGGCCCTACAATGAGCAGTTCTTC.

The rearrangement joins TRBV11-3 to TRBJ1-3, with no clear D. The CDR3 is 16 residues long. From germline, CDR1 is SGHNT and CDR2 YENEEA. Trimming stripped 3 bases from V and 0 bases from J, with 12 bases between. CDR3 bases: TGTGCCAGCAGCTTTCTCGGGTCGAACTCTGGAAACACCATATATTTT. Translating gives CASSFLGSNSGNTIYF.

J is TRBJ2-1 and V is TRBV5-4; 10 nucleotides agree with TRBD2. CDR3 size: 16 residues. V lost 0 bases and J lost 2; bases outside the gene matches: 2. Per germline, CDR1 SGHNT and CDR2 YYREEE (reference sequence). Here the CDR3 DNA reads TGTGCCAGCAGCTTGGAACTAGCGGGACCCTACAATGAGCAGTTCTTC. Translated: CASSLELAGPYNEQFF.

The chain links TRBV9 to TRBJ2-2; 9 nucleotides match TRBD1. The CDR3 contains 18 residues. With V trimmed by 3 bases and J by 4 bases, 13 bases remained unmatched. The germline V gene has CDR1 SGDLS and CDR2 YYNGEE. The CDR3 sequence is CASSDKIRDRDSTGELFF. In DNA form, the CDR3 reads TGTGCCAGCAGCGATAAAATCCGGGACAGGGACAGCACCGGGGAGCTGTTTTTT.

The rearrangement links TRBV19 to TRBJ1-5, with 7 bases matching TRBD1. This CDR3 is 16 amino acids long. The germline CDR1 and CDR2 sequences are LNHDA and SQIVND (reference sequence). Germline trimming cut 2 bases from V and 3 bases from J; bases unmatched to any gene: 7. CDR3 region: CASSIRSQGDNQPQHF. In DNA form, the CDR3 reads TGTGCCAGTAGTATAAGATCCCAGGGGGACAATCAGCCCCAGCATTTT.

V and J are TRBV19 and TRBJ1-4; D is unresolved. Germline V gene data show CDR1 as LNHDA and CDR2 as SQIVND (reference sequence). Trimming left V 4 bases short and J 3 bases short, with 6 bases between. The CDR3 extends over 13 amino acids. The chain's CDR3 is CASSTEPNEKLFF. The DNA for the CDR3 is TGTGCCAGTAGTACAGAACCTAATGAAAAACTGTTTTTT.

CDR3 in amino acids: CASSLYRTEAFF. The CDR3 DNA reads TGTGCCAGCAGCTTATATCGGACTGAAGCTTTCTTT. The chain recombines TRBV11-2 with TRBJ1-1; D ambiguous. CDR1 and CDR2 (germline): SGHAT, FQNNGV. The CDR3 contains 12 residues. The germline V and J ends were trimmed by 2 bases and 5 bases, with 6 bases remaining between them.

This sequence joins TRBV14 and TRBJ2-2; D remains unclear. CDR3 length: 12 residues. Germline V gene sequence: CDR1 SGHDN, CDR2 FVKESK. V was clipped by 5 bases and J by 6 bases, with 7 bases between them. The CDR3 DNA follows: TGTGCCAGCAGCTCTTACTCCGGGGAGCTGTTTTTT. Protein sequence: CASSSYSGELFF.

The rearrangement links TRBV6-5 to TRBJ1-2; D unresolved. The ends were cut back, 0 bases at V and 7 bases at J, with 9 bases in the middle. The germline CDR1 and CDR2 sequences are MNHEY and SVGAGI. CDR3 length equals 13 residues. Here the CDR3 DNA reads TGTGCCAGCAGTTACTCCGGACCCAGTGGCTACACCTTC. Amino acids: CASSYSGPSGYTF.

The rearrangement uses TRBV28 and TRBJ2-1, with 12 bases identical to TRBD2. V gave up 3 bases and J gave up 6 bases; unmatched junction bases: 12. Germline V lookup: CDR1 MDHEN, CDR2 SYDVKM. This CDR3 comprises 18 residues. The CDR3 loop reads CASSFLLAGGPNGNEQFF. CDR3 DNA: TGTGCCAGCAGTTTTCTGCTAGCGGGAGGGCCTAATGGCAATGAGCAGTTCTTC.

The CDR3 DNA sequence: TGTGCCAGCAGCTCGGGGGGACCAGGACAGGTGGACGGGGAGCTGTTTTTT. It specifies CASSSGGPGQVDGELFF. The J gene is TRBJ2-2, the V gene TRBV5-4, with D perhaps matching TRBD1 or TRBD2 (7 bases each). V shed 3 bases and J shed 7 bases, with 22 bases lying between them. The CDR3 loop spans 17 amino acids. Looked up from germline, CDR1 is SGHNT and CDR2 is YYREEE (reference sequence).

In the case of this clone: At the DNA level, this CDR3 is encoded by other sequences in the same sample as well. V usage is TRBV10-1 and J usage is TRBJ2-2; D possibly corresponds to TRBD2 (5 bases). Germline assignment: CDR1 WNHNN and CDR2 SYGVQD (reference sequence). The V end lost 2 bases, the J end lost 6 bases, and 7 bases lay between the germline ends. CDR3 length: 13 amino acids. The CDR3 DNA follows: TGCGCCAGCAGTGAGACCGGGGCCGGGGAGCTGTTTTTT. The encoded protein is CASSETGAGELFF.

With regard to this clone: The same CDR3 arises from other DNA sequences in this sample as well. The chain employs TRBV7-9 and TRBJ2-7, with 8 bases that match TRBD2. With 3 bases clipped from V and 3 bases from J, the junction kept 7 bases outside the gene matches. There are 15 residues in the CDR3. CDR1 is SEHNR and CDR2 is FQNEAQ in the germline V gene (reference sequence). This CDR3 is CASSLGLAGGYEQYF. The CDR3 nucleotides read TGTGCCAGCAGCTTGGGGCTAGCGGGCGGCTACGAGCAGTACTTC.

This clone came up once. The V gene is TRBV5-8, the J gene TRBJ2-2; D remains ambiguous. Between the trimmed V and J ends, which lost 0 bases and 8 bases, there was a span of 2 bases. This CDR3 has 11 amino acids. The germline gives CDR1 SGHTS, CDR2 YDEGEE. The CDR3 spells CASSLAGELFF. In nucleotides, the CDR3 is TGTGCCAGCAGCTTGGCTGGGGAGCTGTTTTTT.

In DNA form, the CDR3 reads TGCGCCAGCAGCTTGGTAGTAGCGTCTGGCAATGAGCAGTTCTTC. It yields the protein CASSLVVASGNEQFF. This sequence joins TRBV5-1 and TRBJ2-1; possibly TRBD2 for D (5 bases). Trimming left V 0 bases short and J 6 bases short, with 13 bases between. The germline V gene encodes CDR1 SGHRS and CDR2 YFSETQ. CDR3 size: 15 residues. The entire variable domain, with the rest obtained from reference TRBV5-1 and TRBJ2-1, is as follows: KAGVTQTPRYLIKTRGQQVTLSCSPISGHRSVSWYQQTPGQGLQFLFEYFSETQRNKGNFPGRFSGRQFSNSRSEMNVSTLELGDSALYLCASSLVVASGNEQFFGPGTRLTVL.

This chain connects TRBV28 to TRBJ2-7; 7 nucleotides match TRBD2. Trimming removed 3 bases from V and 5 bases from J; junction bases left unmatched: 7. This CDR3 has 14 residues. Germline CDR1 MDHEN, CDR2 SYDVKM. In nucleotides, the CDR3 is TGTGCCAGCAGTTTCTTGCGGGAGTTCAACGAGCAGTACTTC. It codes for CASSFLREFNEQYF.

The J gene is TRBJ2-7, the V gene TRBV29-1; tentatively, D is TRBD2 (5 bases). Germline CDR1 and CDR2: SQVTM and ANQGSEA. The V gene lost 6 bases and the J gene lost 3 bases, with 15 bases spanning the gap. The CDR3 sequence is 13 residues long. The CDR3 region is CSVPRLHYYEQYF. DNA of the CDR3: TGCAGCGTCCCCCGACTACACTACTACGAGCAGTACTTC.